This TCR beta chain was found in a study of cytomegalovirus exposure and HLA in healthy donors. This PCR relied on a set of 60 Vbeta primers and 13 Jbeta primers. This table comes from immunoSEQ multiplex PCR, and its TCRdb copy is limited to in-frame clones, with some not included. Seen here are under 150,000 clones, about 9.1% observed once, and the top ten hold roughly 7%. CDR3 length equals 15 residues. V gave up 5 bases and J gave up 8 bases; unmatched junction bases: 9. Germline V lookup: CDR1 MGHDK, CDR2 SYGVNS. This clone was seen a handful of times. Its antigen is undetermined. Study-wide points: In a later analysis, around 18,000 TCR beta sequences were associated with HLA alleles at 0.05 false discovery rate. In an earlier analysis, most TCR beta V segments were productive about 87% or about 30% of the time. Reportedly, HLA-A and HLA-B alleles of most subjects were accurately predicted from TCR beta. Presence/absence analyses assumed roughly uniform sequencing depth across donors, which may not hold.

This receptor was obtained from a woman between 40 and 55 years old in good health and CMV-seropositive. Sequenced sample: PBMCs. The rearrangement uses TRBV25-1 and TRBJ1-4, with 9 bases lining up with TRBD1. The CDR3 region has the DNA TGTGCCAGCAGTTCTTTGTACAGGGGGCGAGAAAAACTGTTTTTT. Protein sequence: CASSSLYRGREKLFF.